Described below is a single T cell receptor (beta chain) sequence and its context. Its cognate antigen has yet to be identified. No per-base quality is available; no much larger clone lies one base away. TCRbeta CDR3 regions were amplified from genomic DNA using the immunoSEQ Assay, a bias-controlled multiplex PCR. Processing in the source paper ran as follows. The number of nucleated cells in each sample was estimated from the amplification of reference gene primers within the assay. Sequence reads were collapsed and filtered to measure the absolute abundance of every unique TCRbeta CDR3 rearrangement. For each sample, productive Simpson clonality was calculated as the square root of Simpson's diversity index across productive rearrangements. In its TCRdb copy, this immuneACCESS table keeps in-frame sequences only and misses some clones. Where compared with another copy, unresolved V genes explain less than half of these, and the others have no known cause. V and J calls and clone size are those listed in that table; D and trimming were worked out from the DNA. This sample gives 150,000 to 200,000 clones in total; roughly nine tenths of them show up just once. The ten largest clones represent 0.6% to 1% of the sample.

The germline V gene supplies CDR1 SGHNT and CDR2 YENEEA. V trim: 5 bases; J trim: 7 bases; unmatched bases: 10. Counted from cysteine to phenylalanine, this CDR3 has 14 amino acids. Only the CDR3 part of the read is kept: 42 bases, read in frame from the first base. Each collaborating institution followed its own protocols to collect whole blood in K2EDTA tubes. For TCRbeta analysis, collaborators shipped samples in one of three forms: frozen whole blood, isolated PBMCs, or DNA extracted from either of those sample types. The data belong to a study of blood T cell repertoires in COVID-19 (dated by TCRdb to 2018 to 2021). For context, the study as a whole: The collaborator samples originated in the United States, Italy and Spain and spanned the acute and convalescent phases of COVID-19. The prospective study material was composed of cDNA or gDNA derived from T cells, B-cell-depleted T cells, or PBMCs. The sample metadata nearly always contained a de-identified subject ID, COVID-19 status, age in years and sex. Deeply sampled blood TCRbeta repertoires from subjects exposed to, actively infected with, or recovered from COVID-19 were included in the dataset. A freely available public database, intended as a resource for researchers studying the immune response to SARS-CoV-2, is where the repertoires were released. Samples came from the ongoing ImmuneRACE study (first 160 participants) plus 1,254 subjects from 6 global collaborators. Where available, HLA class I and class II types were taken from metadata supplied by the sample provider and were not determined by assay-based typing. On the study overall, not on this receptor specifically: The amount of clinical and demographic metadata varied by source and participant and was provided uncurated.

This TCR was recovered from a woman aged 70 to 79 with acute or convalescent COVID-19. The V gene is TRBV11-3 and the J gene is TRBJ1-2, and 7 bases in between align with TRBD1. The sequencing sample was made of peripheral blood. The CDR3 is CASSRAQGIGGYTF. In nucleotide form, the sequence is TGTGCCAGCAGCCGTGCACAGGGGATTGGTGGCTACACCTTC.